The 5 T cell receptor beta chains below come from one sample, sequenced in a study of regulatory T cells in long-lasting Graves disease. Noted time point: newly diagnosed GD, antithyroid drugs for less than 3 months. The authors made the TCR library using RNA they extracted from PBMCs. Through Arm-PCR of CDR3 regions and iRepertoire HTBI primers, TCR beta libraries were built. TCRdb processed the multiplex PCR reads anew with MiXCR; each CDR3 protein has one entry. Counted here are about 440,000 distinct CDR3 sequences, about 17% occurring once; the ten biggest clones make up about 11%. These same records also appear under a second study, on T cells in Graves' hyperthyroidism and ophthalmopathy.

Sequencing used peripheral blood mononuclear cells (PBMCs), obtained at new diagnosis, from a patient treated with antithyroid drugs. The receptors were gathered from a woman in her 30s with Graves disease.

As for this clonotype: The likely explanation is a read error, given a far larger clone one base away. The chain is built from TRBV3-1 and TRBJ2-7, with TRBD1 identical over 9 bases. CDR1 LGHDT and CDR2 YNNKEL come from the germline V gene (reference sequence). This CDR3 spans 12 amino acids. CDR3 in amino acids: CASLTGGYERYF. DNA for the CDR3: TGTGCCAGCCTAACAGGGGGCTACGAGCGGTACTTC.

In its sample, this clonotype was seen many times. The V and J genes are TRBV5-1 and TRBJ1-5, with TRBD1 matching over 8 bases. Germline V gene sequence: CDR1 SGHRS, CDR2 YFSETQ. CDR3 length: 13 amino acids. V dropped 3 bases and J dropped 5; count of bases not matched to a gene: 1. The CDR3 region has the DNA TGCGCCAGCAGCTGGACAGGGTATCAGCCCCAGCATTTT. This translates into CASSWTGYQPQHF.

This clonotype was recorded a few times. The rearrangement joins TRBV15 to TRBJ2-1; 10 bases map to TRBD2. This CDR3 comprises 16 residues. Looked up from germline, CDR1 is LNHNV and CDR2 is YYDKDF (reference sequence). V lost 5 bases to trimming and J lost 5 bases; unmatched junction nucleotides: 9. The CDR3, as DNA: TGTGCCACCAGCGGAATAGCGGGAGGAGTCGACAATGAGCAGTTCTTC. This encodes CATSGIAGGVDNEQFF.

The V and J genes are TRBV14 and TRBJ2-2; D is uncertain. Germline CDR1 is SGHDN and CDR2 is FVKESK. This CDR3 spans 13 amino acids. Trimming pared 0 bases from V and 3 bases from J, leaving 2 bases between. CDR3 DNA sequence: TGTGCCAGCAGCCAAGAGTACACCGGGGAGCTGTTTTTT. This sequence encodes CASSQEYTGELFF. The full variable domain, with the rest looked up from reference TRBV14 and TRBJ2-2, is EAGVTQFPSHSVIEKGQTVTLRCDPISGHDNLYWYRRVMGKEIKFLLHFVKESKQDESGMPNNRFLAERTGGTYSTLKVQPAELEDSGVYFCASSQEYTGELFFGEGSRLTVL.

This clonotype was found many times. V usage is TRBV12-3 or TRBV12-4 and J usage is TRBJ1-4; the D gene is possibly TRBD1 (5 bases). The CDR3 has 15 residues. Trimming took 5 bases from V and 8 from J, leaving 18 bases between them. The CDR3 bases are TGTGCCAGCAGTCCACAGTCGGGGGGAGGCGAAAAACTGTTTTTT. The encoded protein is CASSPQSGGGEKLFF.